Below, 31 T cell receptor beta chains from the same sample are listed, as sequenced in a study of vaccination and CD4 T cells after COVID-19. These receptors have no known antigen. At the Johns Hopkins FTIC core, DNA taken from cultured CD4+ T cells was sequenced by way of the Oncomine TCR Beta short-read assay. TCRdb itself ran the PCR reads through MiXCR, one entry per CDR3 protein. The sample has about 19,000 distinct CDR3 sequences, roughly 29% seen once. Treatment of the sample: roughly 10-day PBMC culture with coronavirus spike peptide pools or control peptides (ViraFEST assay). Sequenced sample: cultured CD4+ T cells from blood. The receptors come from a human donor with COVID-19.

J is TRBJ2-2 and V is TRBV7-8; TRBD1 is a possible D gene (5 bases). Trimming cost V 2 bases and J 7 bases, with 8 bases left between them. The germline gives CDR1 SGHVS, CDR2 FQNEAQ. The CDR3 sequence is 13 residues long. CDR3 bases: TGTGCCAGCAGCTTAATAGGGGTCGGGGAGCTGTTTTTT. This gives the protein CASSLIGVGELFF.

Only a few counts were recorded for this clonotype. The chain is built from TRBV28 and TRBJ1-2; 9 bases map to TRBD1. The J segment lost 4 bases and the V segment lost 3 bases, leaving 3 bases of the junction unmatched. The CDR3 extends over 14 amino acids. Germline V lookup: CDR1 MDHEN, CDR2 SYDVKM. The CDR3, as DNA: TGTGCCAGCAGTTTCCGGACAGGGGTCTATGGCTACACCTTC. Its translation: CASSFRTGVYGYTF.

This sequence joins TRBV14 and TRBJ1-1; D is possibly TRBD1 (6 bases). The germline V and J ends were trimmed by 3 bases and 7 bases, with 15 bases remaining between them. This CDR3 has 14 amino acids. Germline-derived CDR1 and CDR2 are SGHDN and FVKESK. This chain's CDR3 is CASSHRSGAGEAFF. CDR3 bases: TGTGCCAGCAGCCATCGTTCAGGGGCTGGTGAAGCTTTCTTT.

The chain employs TRBV5-8 and TRBJ1-1, with 10 bases lining up with TRBD1. This CDR3 region has 15 residues. Germline V lookup: CDR1 SGHTS, CDR2 YDEGEE. Trimming took 3 bases from V and 1 from J; bases not matched to a gene: 3. The CDR3 reads CASSWDRGRNTEAFF. The CDR3 DNA reads TGTGCCAGCAGCTGGGACAGGGGTCGGAACACTGAAGCTTTCTTT.

A few counts support this clonotype. V and J are TRBV5-6 and TRBJ1-5; 9 bases are a match to TRBD1. The germline gives CDR1 SGHDT, CDR2 YYEEEE. The CDR3 consists of 13 residues. The V segment lost 4 bases and the J segment 6 bases; nucleotides outside the gene matches: 2. The CDR3 reads CASSLGQGQPQHF. The CDR3 bases are TGTGCCAGCAGCCTGGGACAGGGTCAGCCCCAGCATTTT.

Turning to this clonotype: One end of the junction is discordant with germline, which a read error may explain. The chain has TRBV18 and TRBJ1-2, with 12 positions matching TRBD1. CDR3 size: 13 residues. Germline V gives CDR1 KGHSH, CDR2 LQKENI. For the CDR3, the DNA is TGTGTCAGCTCACTTCCGGGACAGGGGGCGAATACCTTC. Protein sequence: CVSSLPGQGANTF. The whole variable domain, filled in from reference TRBV18 and TRBJ1-2, reads NAGVMQNPRHLVRRRGQEARLRCSPMKGHSHVYWYRQLPEEGLKFMVYLQKENIIDESGMPKERFSAEFPKEGPSILRIQQVVRGDSAAYFCVSSLPGQGANTFGSGTRLTVV.

The chain joins TRBV19 to TRBJ2-1; D call uncertain. The V gene's germline CDR1 is LNHDA and CDR2 SQIVND (reference sequence). V was shortened by 8 bases and J by 0 bases, with 17 bases between the two germline ends. The length of the CDR3 is 16 residues. CDR3 coding DNA: TGTGCCAGTTCCCGGACCCTCTCACTCTCCTACAATGAGCAGTTCTTC. Its protein product is CASSRTLSLSYNEQFF.

This clonotype came up a few times. The rearrangement uses TRBV27 and TRBJ2-3; no firm D call. Germline V CDR1 and CDR2: MNHEY, SMNVEV (reference sequence). This CDR3 comprises 15 residues. V lost 0 bases and J 7 bases, leaving 14 bases between the germline ends. The DNA of the CDR3 is TGTGCCAGCAGTTTATCATTGGACGGGCGGTATACGCAGTATTTT. Encoded protein: CASSLSLDGRYTQYF.

This clonotype has just a few counts. The genes are TRBV20-1 and TRBJ2-2, with 10 positions matching TRBD2. This CDR3 region has 17 residues. Germline V gene data show CDR1 as DFQATT and CDR2 as SNEGSKA (reference sequence). The trim removed 3 bases at V and 0 bases at J, leaving 7 bases unmatched. The DNA of the CDR3 is TGCAGTGCTAGGGGGGTAGCGGGGGGACCGAACACCGGGGAGCTGTTTTTT. It translates to CSARGVAGGPNTGELFF.

Comments on this clonotype: Its ends do not fully match the called genes, so a read error is possible. The genes are TRBV28 and TRBJ2-7; D is tentatively TRBD1 or TRBD2 (5 bases each). Germline assignment: CDR1 MDHEN and CDR2 SYDVKM. This CDR3 comprises 14 residues. In DNA form, the CDR3 reads TGTGCCAGCAGTCAATGGGGGTACTCCCACGAGCAGTACTTC. Residues: CASSQWGYSHEQYF.

V and J are TRBV27 and TRBJ2-7; 9 bases line up with TRBD1. Looked up from germline, CDR1 is MNHEY and CDR2 is SMNVEV (reference sequence). V shed 8 bases, J shed 2 bases, and the junction held 10 bases outside the gene matches. This CDR3 region has 15 residues. The CDR3 coding sequence is TGTGCCAGCGGTGCCGGGGACAGGGCAACCTACGAGCAGTACTTC. Translated, it gives CASGAGDRATYEQYF.

The table lists this clonotype with a few counts. This chain connects TRBV7-8 to TRBJ2-2; the D is unclear. The V gene lost 5 bases and the J gene lost 6 bases, with 16 bases spanning the gap. The CDR3 runs 15 residues. Per germline, CDR1 SGHVS and CDR2 FQNEAQ. Here the CDR3 reads CASSPLPLGSGELFF. The DNA of the CDR3 is TGTGCCAGCAGCCCCCTGCCCCTGGGATCCGGGGAGCTGTTTTTT.

The J gene is TRBJ1-6, the V gene TRBV28; no reliable D call. V lost 7 bases, J lost 11 bases, and 12 bases lay in between. The germline CDR1 and CDR2 sequences are MDHEN and SYDVKM. This CDR3 has 12 residues. The CDR3: CASTIPGTPLHF. The CDR3 DNA is TGTGCCAGCACCATCCCGGGGACACCCCTCCACTTT. Combining the CDR3 with reference TRBV28 and TRBJ1-6 gives the whole variable domain DVKVTQSSRYLVKRTGEKVFLECVQDMDHENMFWYRQDPGLGLRLIYFSYDVKMKEKGDIPEGYSVSREKKERFSLILESASTNQTSMYLCASTIPGTPLHFGNGTRLTVT.

The chain links TRBV7-9 to TRBJ2-7; no clear D gene. This CDR3 has 15 residues. V dropped 0 bases and J dropped 3 bases, with 12 bases sitting between them. Germline assignment: CDR1 SEHNR and CDR2 FQNEAQ (reference sequence). The CDR3: CASSLASKGYYEQYF. In nucleotides, the CDR3 is TGTGCCAGCAGCTTAGCGAGTAAGGGTTACTACGAGCAGTACTTC. The full variable domain, rest sourced from reference TRBV7-9 and TRBJ2-7, is DTGVSQNPRHKITKRGQNVTFRCDPISEHNRLYWYRQTLGQGPEFLTYFQNEAQLEKSRLLSDRFSAERPKGSFSTLEIQRTEQGDSAMYLCASSLASKGYYEQYFGPGTRLTVT.

The V call is TRBV6-1, the J call TRBJ2-1, with a possible D match to TRBD1 (6 bases). V shed 11 bases and J shed 6 bases, with 20 bases lying between them. CDR3 length equals 14 residues. Germline-derived CDR1 and CDR2 are MNHNS and SASEGT. CDR3 coding DNA: TGTGCCGGTCGGGTTACAGGGCCGGGCAATGAGCAGTTCTTC. Protein product: CAGRVTGPGNEQFF.

The rearrangement uses TRBV5-4 and TRBJ1-6; TRBD1 matches 7 bases. This CDR3 has 15 residues. V was clipped by 4 bases and J by 5 bases; unmatched bases: 6. Germline assignment: CDR1 SGHNT and CDR2 YYREEE (reference sequence). CDR3 sequence reads: CASSPPGQNNSPLHF. The CDR3 DNA is TGTGCCAGCAGCCCGCCGGGACAGAATAATTCACCCCTCCACTTT.

The chain couples TRBV7-9 to TRBJ1-5; possible D gene TRBD1, 6 bases. With 5 bases removed from V and 2 bases from J, the gap between germline ends came to 19 bases. The CDR3 spans 17 residues. The germline V gene encodes CDR1 SEHNR and CDR2 FQNEAQ (reference sequence). CDR3 nucleotides: TGTGCCAGCAGCAGATCATCGGACAGCGGGGGCAATCAGCCCCAGCATTTT. This gives the protein CASSRSSDSGGNQPQHF.

This clonotype occurred a few times. The genes are TRBV7-2 and TRBJ2-7; TRBD2 matches at 9 bases. Germline lookup yields CDR1 SGHTA and CDR2 FQGNSA. CDR3 length: 17 residues. The trim removed 5 bases at V and 4 bases at J, leaving 15 bases unmatched. CDR3 in DNA: TGTGCCAGCAGCCCTGCCCACCTGAGCGGGGGGTATTACGAGCAGTACTTC. Translation gives CASSPAHLSGGYYEQYF.

The chain employs TRBV5-1 and TRBJ2-3; D is perhaps TRBD1 (6 bases). Per germline, CDR1 SGHRS and CDR2 YFSETQ. The CDR3 has 15 amino acids. The ends were cut back, 0 bases at V and 0 bases at J, with 8 bases in the middle. DNA of the CDR3: TGCGCCAGCAGCTTGGTGACAGGTAGCACAGATACGCAGTATTTT. Translated, it gives CASSLVTGSTDTQYF.

The CDR3: CASSLLGLEEETQYF. In DNA form, the CDR3 reads TGTGCCAGCAGCTTACTGGGGTTAGAGGAAGAGACCCAGTACTTC. The chain has TRBV11-3 and TRBJ2-5; D is unclear. The germline V gene encodes CDR1 SGHNT and CDR2 YENEEA. CDR3 length equals 15 residues. Trimming stripped 2 bases from V and 3 bases from J, with 13 bases between. Using reference TRBV11-3 and TRBJ2-5 for the parts outside the CDR3, the full variable domain is EAGVVQSPRYKIIEKKQPVAFWCNPISGHNTLYWYLQNLGQGPELLIRYENEEAVDDSQLPKDRFSAERLKGVDSTLKIQPAELGDSAVYLCASSLLGLEEETQYFGPGTRLLVL.

V gene TRBV7-6 combines with J gene TRBJ1-1, with a possible D match to TRBD1 (5 bases). This CDR3 has 13 residues. Germline loops: CDR1 SGHVS, CDR2 FNYEAQ. V was clipped by 6 bases and J by 0 bases, with 8 bases between them. The CDR3 spells CASSWGMNTEAFF. The CDR3 DNA sequence: TGTGCCAGCAGTTGGGGGATGAACACTGAAGCTTTCTTT.

The rearrangement joins TRBV5-8 to TRBJ1-1; 9 bases align to TRBD1. The CDR3 runs to 15 residues. Germline V gene sequence: CDR1 SGHTS, CDR2 YDEGEE. V lost 3 bases to trimming and J lost 3 bases; unmatched junction nucleotides: 6. The CDR3 sequence: CASSWGTGKDTEAFF. The CDR3 nucleotides read TGTGCCAGCAGCTGGGGGACAGGGAAGGACACTGAAGCTTTCTTT.

The table lists this clonotype with a count of one. The gene calls are TRBV5-1 and TRBJ2-7; tentatively, D is TRBD1 (6 bases). Germline-derived CDR1 and CDR2 are SGHRS and YFSETQ. Trimming cost V 6 bases and J 0 bases, with 13 bases left between them. The CDR3 has 14 amino acids. The CDR3, as DNA: TGCGCCAGCAAACAGGGACCACCCTCCTACGAGCAGTACTTC. Protein sequence: CASKQGPPSYEQYF.

V and J are TRBV2 and TRBJ2-2; 7 bases align to TRBD2. Germline CDR1 is SNHLY and CDR2 is FYNNEI. V gave up 6 bases and J gave up 0 bases; unmatched junction bases: 4. The CDR3 sequence is 15 residues long. The CDR3 here is CASSGAGTNTGELFF. The CDR3 DNA follows: TGTGCCAGCAGCGGAGCGGGGACGAACACCGGGGAGCTGTTTTTT.

This clonotype is medium-sized (0.01 to 0.1%). V and J are TRBV20-1 and TRBJ1-1, with D perhaps TRBD1 (5 bases). Deletions cut 8 bases from V and 7 bases from J, with 14 bases between. CDR3 length: 11 residues. Per the germline V gene, CDR1 is DFQATT and CDR2 is SNEGSKA (reference sequence). DNA of the CDR3: TGCAGTTGCCAGGGAAGGTATGAAGCTTTCTTT. Translating gives CSCQGRYEAFF.

This clonotype was counted once. The chain is built from TRBV18 and TRBJ2-5, with a possible D match to TRBD2 (7 bases). In germline, CDR1 is KGHSH, CDR2 LQKENI. Between the trimmed V and J ends, which lost 2 bases and 1 base, there was a span of 11 bases. The CDR3 extends over 15 amino acids. The CDR3 loop is CASSPGGGPQETQYF. DNA for the CDR3: TGTGCCAGCTCACCAGGGGGGGGCCCCCAAGAGACCCAGTACTTC. The full variable domain, in which reference TRBV18 and TRBJ2-5 provide the parts outside the CDR3, is NAGVMQNPRHLVRRRGQEARLRCSPMKGHSHVYWYRQLPEEGLKFMVYLQKENIIDESGMPKERFSAEFPKEGPSILRIQQVVRGDSAAYFCASSPGGGPQETQYFGPGTRLLVL.

The rearrangement uses TRBV7-9 and TRBJ1-1; D not resolved. Trimming took 2 bases from V and 3 from J, leaving 10 bases between them. The CDR3 sequence is 14 residues long. From germline, CDR1 is SEHNR and CDR2 FQNEAQ (reference sequence). The CDR3 DNA reads TGTGCCAGCAGCTTACAGCCCCCCGACACTGAAGCTTTCTTT. Its translation: CASSLQPPDTEAFF. Drawing the rest from reference TRBV7-9 and TRBJ1-1, the complete variable domain is DTGVSQNPRHKITKRGQNVTFRCDPISEHNRLYWYRQTLGQGPEFLTYFQNEAQLEKSRLLSDRFSAERPKGSFSTLEIQRTEQGDSAMYLCASSLQPPDTEAFFGQGTRLTVV.

This sequence joins TRBV24-1 and TRBJ2-7; tentatively, D is TRBD2 (6 bases). The germline gives CDR1 KGHDR, CDR2 SFDVKD. Trimming stripped 3 bases from V and 5 bases from J, with 16 bases between. The length of the CDR3 is 15 residues. The chain's CDR3 is CATSDPSGGGHEQYF. CDR3 DNA: TGTGCCACCAGTGATCCGTCTGGGGGAGGCCACGAGCAGTACTTC.

The chain is built from TRBV20-1 and TRBJ1-6, with no clear D. Germline CDR1 and CDR2: DFQATT and SNEGSKA (reference sequence). The CDR3 runs to 13 residues. Deletions cut 8 bases from V and 6 bases from J, with 14 bases between. The CDR3 reads CSLTRSGNSPLHF. The CDR3 DNA follows: TGCAGTCTCACTAGGAGTGGTAATTCACCCCTCCACTTT.

The J gene is TRBJ2-2, the V gene TRBV18; weak D call: TRBD1 (6 bases). Germline assignment: CDR1 KGHSH and CDR2 LQKENI. This CDR3 region has 14 residues. The V end was cut by 10 bases, the J end by 1 base, with 13 bases between. The CDR3 protein is CATQMDRNTGELFF. The CDR3 coding sequence is TGTGCCACCCAGATGGACAGGAACACCGGGGAGCTGTTTTTT.

The V and J genes are TRBV12-3 or TRBV12-4 and TRBJ1-1, with a weak D call TRBD1 (5 bases). Trimming removed 7 bases from V and 4 bases from J, with 16 bases in between. This CDR3 comprises 14 residues. CDR3: CASTYNRGATEAFF. The CDR3, as DNA: TGTGCCAGCACCTATAATAGAGGGGCCACTGAAGCTTTCTTT.